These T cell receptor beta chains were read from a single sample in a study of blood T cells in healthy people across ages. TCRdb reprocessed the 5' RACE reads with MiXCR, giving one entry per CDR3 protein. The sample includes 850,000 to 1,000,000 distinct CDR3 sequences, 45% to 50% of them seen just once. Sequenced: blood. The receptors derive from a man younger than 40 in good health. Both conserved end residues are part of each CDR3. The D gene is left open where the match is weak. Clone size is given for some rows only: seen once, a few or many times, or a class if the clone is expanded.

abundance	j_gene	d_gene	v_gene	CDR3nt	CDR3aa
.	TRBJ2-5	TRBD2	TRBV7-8	TGTGCCAGCAGCTTACTCCTTAGCGGGGGTGGGGAAGAGACCCAGTACTTC	CASSLLLSGGGEETQYF
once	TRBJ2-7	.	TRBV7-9	TGCGCCAGCAACTCACAGAATACCTACGAGCAGTACTTC	CASNSQNTYEQYF
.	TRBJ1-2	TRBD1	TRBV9	TGTGCCAGCAGTGCCGGGACAGTGACAAACTATGGCTACACCTTC	CASSAGTVTNYGYTF
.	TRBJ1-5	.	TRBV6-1	TGTGCCACCTCCAATACAGGCCTTGGGGATCAGCCCCAGCATTTT	CATSNTGLGDQPQHF
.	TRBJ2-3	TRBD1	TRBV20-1	TGCAGTGCTAGTCCGGGACAGCGCACAGATACGCAGTATTTT	CSASPGQRTDTQYF
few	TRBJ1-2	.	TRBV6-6	TGTGCCAGCATCCTCGGCGGTAACTATGGCTACACCTTC	CASILGGNYGYTF
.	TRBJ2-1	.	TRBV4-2	TGTGCCAGCGGCAGGGACCGCGCCTCCTACAATGAGCAGTTCTTC	CASGRDRASYNEQFF
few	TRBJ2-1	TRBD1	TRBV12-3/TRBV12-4	TGTGCCAGCAGTGATGGGACAGTCGCTGAGCAGTTCTTC	CASSDGTVAEQFF
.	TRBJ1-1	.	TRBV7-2	TGTGCCAGCAGCTTAGTCGGAGGGGCGTTTATGAACACTGAAGCTTTCTTT	CASSLVGGAFMNTEAFF
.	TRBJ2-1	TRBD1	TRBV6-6	TGTGCCAGCAGTTATTCCGGACAGGGTTACGATGAGCAGTTCTTC	CASSYSGQGYDEQFF
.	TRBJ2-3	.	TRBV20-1	TGCAGTGCTAGAGAGGCGGGGGCCACAGATACGCAGTATTTT	CSAREAGATDTQYF
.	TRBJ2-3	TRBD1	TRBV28	TGTGCCAGCAGTTCAGGGGGCGAGTCTCAGGATACGCAGTATTTT	CASSSGGESQDTQYF
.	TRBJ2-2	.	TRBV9	TGTGCCAGCAGCGTAGGTCCAGGGGACACCGGGGAGCTGTTTTTT	CASSVGPGDTGELFF
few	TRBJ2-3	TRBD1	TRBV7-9	TGTGCCAGCAGCTCGCCGGGACAGGGTTTCTTAGATACGCAGTATTTT	CASSSPGQGFLDTQYF
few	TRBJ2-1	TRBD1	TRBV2	TGTGCCAGCAGCGGGACAGGGAGTGATGAGCAGTTCTTC	CASSGTGSDEQFF
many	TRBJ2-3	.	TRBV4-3	TGCGCCAGCAGCCAAGATCTTTCGGGGGCCGGAGATACGCAGTATTTT	CASSQDLSGAGDTQYF
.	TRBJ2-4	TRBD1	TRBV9	TGTGCCAGCTCCCAGGGGGCGGACATCCAGTACTTC	CASSQGADIQYF
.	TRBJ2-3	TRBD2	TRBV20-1	TGCAGTGCTAGAGATCCTAGCGGGGTGGGAACAGATACGCAGTATTTT	CSARDPSGVGTDTQYF
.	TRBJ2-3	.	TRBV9	.	CASSVAGWGQGSDTRYF
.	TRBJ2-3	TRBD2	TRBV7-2	TGTGCCAGCAGCACAAGACCGCTAGCGGTATCCACAGATACGCAGTATTTT	CASSTRPLAVSTDTQYF
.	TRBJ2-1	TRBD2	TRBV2	TGTGCCAGCCGGCGCGGGGGGCCTCACAATGAGCAGTTCTTC	CASRRGGPHNEQFF
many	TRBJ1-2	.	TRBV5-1	TGCGCCAGCAGCTTGGACAGGGACTATGGCTACACCTTC	CASSLDRDYGYTF
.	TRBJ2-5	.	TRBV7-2	TGTGCCAGCAGCCTACTGAGGGGGGACAATGAGCAGTACTTC	CASSLLRGDNEQYF
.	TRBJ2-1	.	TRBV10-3	TGTGCCATCAGGGGGGACTTTAATGAGCAGTTCTTC	CAIRGDFNEQFF
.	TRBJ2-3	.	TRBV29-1	TGCAGCGTGAGGACCGGCACAGATACGCAGTATTTT	CSVRTGTDTQYF
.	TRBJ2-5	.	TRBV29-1	TGCAGCGTCCGGGGATCGATCTCCCATCAAGAGACCCAGTACTTC	CSVRGSISHQETQYF
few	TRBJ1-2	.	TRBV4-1	TGCGCCAGCAGCCAAGAATTCACAGCCCGTCTGCAAGGCTACACCTTC	CASSQEFTARLQGYTF
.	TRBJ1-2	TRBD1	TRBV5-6	TGTGCCAGCAGCCGACGGACAGGGACTGATAACTATGGCTACACCTTC	CASSRRTGTDNYGYTF
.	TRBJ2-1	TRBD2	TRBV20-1	TGCAGTGCTCATAGCGGGGCTAATGAGCAGTTCTTC	CSAHSGANEQFF
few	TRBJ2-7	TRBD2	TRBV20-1	TGCAGTGCTAGAGTGCCCAGCGGGGCCTACGAGCAGTACTTC	CSARVPSGAYEQYF
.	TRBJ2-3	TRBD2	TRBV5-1	TGCGCCAGCAGCCCCCGGGGAGCGGGGAGCACAGATACGCAGTATTTT	CASSPRGAGSTDTQYF
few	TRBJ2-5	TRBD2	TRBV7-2	TGTGCCAGCAGCTTACAGGGACTAGCGGGCCAAGAGACCCAGTACTTC	CASSLQGLAGQETQYF
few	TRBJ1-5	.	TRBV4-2	TGTGCCAGCAGCCAAGATCCCCAGGGAGGCAATCAGCCCCAGCATTTT	CASSQDPQGGNQPQHF
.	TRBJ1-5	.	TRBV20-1	TGCAGTGCTAGAGTTCCGGGATGGGGGCATCAGCCCCAGCATTTT	CSARVPGWGHQPQHF
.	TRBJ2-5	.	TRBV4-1	TGCGCCAGCAGCCAAGTATGGGGGCCGAAAGAGACCCAGTACTTC	CASSQVWGPKETQYF
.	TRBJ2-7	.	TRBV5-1	TGCGCCAGCAGCGTGACAGAGATACCCTACGAGCAGTACTTC	CASSVTEIPYEQYF
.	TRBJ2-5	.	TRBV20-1	TGCAGTGCCTGCGGGACTTCAATCCAAGAGACCCAGTACTTC	CSACGTSIQETQYF
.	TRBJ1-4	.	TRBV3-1	TGTGCCAGCAGCCCCTGGCCAGGGTTGGGTAATGAAAAACTGTTTTTT	CASSPWPGLGNEKLFF
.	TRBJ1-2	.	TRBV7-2	TGTGCCAGCAGCGTCATAGTGGCTAACTATGGCTACACCTTC	CASSVIVANYGYTF
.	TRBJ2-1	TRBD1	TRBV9	TGTGCCAGCAGCGTCGGGACAGGCCGATCCTACAATGAGCAGTTCTTC	CASSVGTGRSYNEQFF
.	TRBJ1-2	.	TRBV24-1	TGTGCCACCAGTGCAAGGGGGTACGGCTACACCTTC	CATSARGYGYTF
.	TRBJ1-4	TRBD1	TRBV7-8	TGTGCCAGCAGCCGTCGGACAGGGAATGAAAAACTGTTTTTT	CASSRRTGNEKLFF
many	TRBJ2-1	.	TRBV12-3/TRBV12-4	TGTGCCAGCAGTTTAGCCGGGGGGCCGTACAATGAGCAGTTCTTC	CASSLAGGPYNEQFF
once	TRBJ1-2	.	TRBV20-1	TGCAGTGCTAGAGATCAAGGACAGAGCCCATTCTACGGCTACACCTTC	CSARDQGQSPFYGYTF
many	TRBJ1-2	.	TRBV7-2	TGTGCCAGCAGCTTAGATGGCAGGCCAAACTATGGCTACACCTTC	CASSLDGRPNYGYTF
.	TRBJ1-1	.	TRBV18	TGTGCCAGCTCACCGTCCGGAGACACTGAAGCTTTCTTT	CASSPSGDTEAFF
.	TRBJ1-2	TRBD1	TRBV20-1	TGCAGTGCGCTCGACAGGGCAGCTAACTATGGCTACACCTTC	CSALDRAANYGYTF
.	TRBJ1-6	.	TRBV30	TGTGCCTGGAGTGGGACCCTCAATTCACCCCTCCACTTT	CAWSGTLNSPLHF
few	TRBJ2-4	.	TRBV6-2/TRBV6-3	TGTGCCAGCAGTAGGGGGGGAGTAACCCAGTACTTC	CASSRGGVTQYF
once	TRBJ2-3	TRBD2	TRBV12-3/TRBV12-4	TGTGCCAGCAGTCAAACTAGCGGGGGAGGGACCACAGATACGCAGTATTTT	CASSQTSGGGTTDTQYF
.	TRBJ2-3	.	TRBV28	TGTGCCAGCGGAGGGGGGGGGGTCGCAGATACGCAGTATTTT	CASGGGGVADTQYF
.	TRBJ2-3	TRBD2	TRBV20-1	TGCAGTGCCATCCTACCGAGCGGGGGGGTGTCAGATACGCAGTATTTT	CSAILPSGGVSDTQYF
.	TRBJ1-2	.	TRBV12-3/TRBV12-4	TGTGCCAGCAGTTTAGCGGGGGATGGGAACTATGGCTACACCTTC	CASSLAGDGNYGYTF
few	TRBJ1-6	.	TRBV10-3	TGTGCCATCAGTGAGTCCGGGCAAACTAATTCACCCCTCCACTTT	CAISESGQTNSPLHF
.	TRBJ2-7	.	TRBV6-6	TGTGCCAGCAGTTACTCTAAGGACTTGCCGGCCTACGAGCAGTACTTC	CASSYSKDLPAYEQYF
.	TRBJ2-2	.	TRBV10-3	TGTGCCATCAAGTCGTCCGGGGAGCTGTTTTTT	CAIKSSGELFF
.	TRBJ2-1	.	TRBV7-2	TGTGCCAGCAGCTCAGACTTCAAATCCTACAATGAGCAGTTCTTC	CASSSDFKSYNEQFF
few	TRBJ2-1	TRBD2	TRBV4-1	TGCGCCAGCAGCCCCGGGACTAGTCACTACAATGAGCAGTTCTTC	CASSPGTSHYNEQFF
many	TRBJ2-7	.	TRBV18	TGTGCCAGCTCACCTGGGGCCCTTAGCTCCTACGAGCAGTACTTC	CASSPGALSSYEQYF
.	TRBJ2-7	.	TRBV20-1	TGCAGTGCTAGGTCCCTGAAGTCGTGGAGCTCCTACGAGCAGTACTTC	CSARSLKSWSSYEQYF